This TCR beta chain was sequenced during a study of response to subunit inactivated influenza vaccine (dated by TCRdb to the late 2010s). Study-wide context: To follow how T cells responded to a trivalent subunit inactivated influenza vaccine, the researchers relied on deep quantitative profiling of the T cell receptor repertoire.

This clonotype was counted many times. Its recognized antigen is unknown. An end of the junction differs from the germline gene, which may be a read error. Receptor libraries were prepared by RT-PCR. TCRdb shows the sequencer as Illumina HiSeq 2500. The public reads were reanalyzed by TCRdb: fastp trimming at Q25, MiXCR alignment, in-frame beta chains only. Entries are consolidated by CDR3 protein sequence, retaining the most common genes and DNA. The sample data list around 300,000 distinct CDR3 sequences, and around 20% of these were observed just once. The ten largest clones represent about 9.4% of the sample. Overall study outcomes, separate from this receptor: It was suggested by the authors that each seasonal influenza vaccination may recruit only a limited number of new T cells.

Sequences LGHNA (CDR1) and YSLEER (CDR2) are obtained from the germline V gene. Spanning cysteine to phenylalanine, the CDR3 consists of 14 amino acids. The kept DNA is CDR3 alone, 42 bases in frame from the first base. Sequenced here: PBMCs from blood, sampled less than 22 months after vaccination. The V gene is TRBV4-3 and the J gene is TRBJ1-1, and TRBD1 matches 7 of the central bases. The sequence derives from a man aged 45-69 years who received an inactivated influenza vaccine. Donor details come from another sample of the same person, matched by shared clones. The nucleotide sequence reads as follows: TGCGCCAGCAGCCAAGAGACAGGGAACGCTGAAGCTTTCTTT. Its coded protein is CASSQETGNAEAFF.